Listed here is a single T cell receptor (beta chain). Its antigen is as yet unknown. A single record per CDR3 protein comes from TCRdb applying MiXCR to the reads. This sample yields just under 65,000 distinct CDR3 sequences, of which more than 45% are seen a single time; more than 2% belongs to the top ten. The sample comes from a study of type 1 regulatory T cells. The wider study: T-allo10 is an in vitro-generated, Tr1-enriched CD4 T cell product specific for alloantigen.

Study conclusions and caveats: Compared with non-type 1 regulatory T cells, type 1 regulatory T cells showed a more restricted TCR repertoire.

This TCR derives from a human donor in good health. The material sequenced was cultured non-Tr1 T cells, either the whole culture or a sorted T cell fraction (not recorded which).

CDR3 sequence reads: CATSPGQGPQYF. The CDR3 nucleotides read TGTGCCACCAGTCCAGGACAGGGGCCGCAGTATTTT. The gene calls are TRBV15 and TRBJ2-3; 9 nucleotides align to TRBD1. Germline V CDR1 and CDR2: LNHNV, YYDKDF (reference sequence). The CDR3 is 12 amino acids. V was pared by 6 bases and J by 10 bases, with 5 bases of the junction left unmatched.